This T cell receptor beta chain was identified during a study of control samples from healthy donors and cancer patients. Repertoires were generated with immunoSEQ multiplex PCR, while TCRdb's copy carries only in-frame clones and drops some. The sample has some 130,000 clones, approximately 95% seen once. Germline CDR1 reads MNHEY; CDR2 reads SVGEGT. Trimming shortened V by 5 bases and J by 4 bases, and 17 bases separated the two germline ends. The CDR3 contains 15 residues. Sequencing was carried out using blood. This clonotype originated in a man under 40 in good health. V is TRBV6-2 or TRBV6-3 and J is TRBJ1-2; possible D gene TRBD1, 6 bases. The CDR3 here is CASSIRDTIRYGYTF. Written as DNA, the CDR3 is TGTGCCAGCAGTATCCGGGACACAATTCGCTATGGCTACACCTTC.